Below, 25 T cell receptor beta chains from the same sample are listed, as sequenced in a study of blood T cell repertoires in COVID-19. The assay was immunoSEQ multiplex PCR, and TCRdb's table has in-frame clones only and misses some. The sample contains nearly 95,000 clones, more than 75% of which appear only once. The source material was peripheral blood. The receptors shown here come from an elderly woman with acute or convalescent COVID-19.

The chain combines TRBV7-9 with TRBJ1-1, with D unresolved. Trimming pared 2 bases from V and 7 bases from J, leaving 5 bases between. Germline-derived CDR1 and CDR2 are SEHNR and FQNEAQ (reference sequence). This CDR3 comprises 11 residues. CDR3 nucleotide sequence: TGTGCCAGCAGCTTAAGCGTTGAAGCTTTCTTT. Translating it yields CASSLSVEAFF.

The chain recombines TRBV2 with TRBJ2-1; TRBD2 matches 12 bases. CDR1 is SNHLY, CDR2 FYNNEI, per germline. V lost 7 bases to trimming and J lost 8 bases; unmatched junction nucleotides: 6. The CDR3 runs to 14 residues. DNA for the CDR3: TGTGCCAGCAAGACTAGCGGGGGCAGGGATGAGCAGTTCTTC. It codes for CASKTSGGRDEQFF.

This chain uses TRBV5-1 with TRBJ2-2; D gene ambiguous. Germline loops: CDR1 SGHRS, CDR2 YFSETQ. This CDR3 comprises 15 residues. Trimming stripped 0 bases from V and 1 base from J, with 7 bases between. CDR3 in amino acids: CASSLEAGNTGELFF. Here the CDR3 DNA reads TGCGCCAGCAGCTTGGAAGCAGGGAACACCGGGGAGCTGTTTTTT.

The chain combines TRBV18 with TRBJ2-7, with TRBD1 matching over 9 bases. The CDR3 length is 16 residues. V lost 6 bases and J lost 5; bases outside the gene matches: 14. CDR1 is KGHSH and CDR2 is LQKENI in the germline V gene. The CDR3, as DNA: TGTGCCAGCTCTAACCATCTACAGGGGGCAGGAAACGAGCAGTACTTC. It encodes CASSNHLQGAGNEQYF.

The chain combines TRBV2 with TRBJ1-1, with a possible D match to TRBD1 (6 bases). V lost 3 bases to trimming and J lost 1 base, with 21 bases between them. The germline gives CDR1 SNHLY, CDR2 FYNNEI. The CDR3 contains 18 residues. The CDR3 sequence is CASSDGGASVESNTEAFF. CDR3 coding DNA: TGTGCCAGCAGTGACGGGGGGGCTAGCGTCGAGTCGAACACTGAAGCTTTCTTT.

The chain is built from TRBV10-3 and TRBJ1-2; D is uncertain. The CDR3 has 14 residues. Looked up from germline, CDR1 is ENHRY and CDR2 is SYGVKD. V lost 2 bases to trimming and J lost 2 bases, with 9 bases between them. CDR3 region: CAISEGGKNYGYTF. In nucleotides, the CDR3 is TGTGCCATCAGTGAGGGAGGGAAGAACTATGGCTACACCTTC.

The chain has TRBV6-5 and TRBJ2-3; 9 positions match TRBD2. This CDR3 is built from 13 residues. The J segment lost 8 bases and the V segment lost 0 bases, leaving 0 bases of the junction unmatched. The germline V gene encodes CDR1 MNHEY and CDR2 SVGAGI. The CDR3 DNA sequence: TGTGCCAGCAGTTACTCACTAGCGGGTACGCAGTATTTT. Translated: CASSYSLAGTQYF.

The rearrangement links TRBV6-6 to TRBJ2-1; 9 nucleotides match TRBD2. Per germline, CDR1 MNHNY and CDR2 SVGAGI (reference sequence). The trim removed 4 bases at V and 8 bases at J, leaving 6 bases unmatched. The CDR3 consists of 14 residues. This CDR3 reads CASSSRLADDEQFF. DNA for the CDR3: TGTGCCAGCAGTTCTCGACTAGCGGATGATGAGCAGTTCTTC.

This clone appeared once. The rearrangement links TRBV13 to TRBJ1-6; 11 bases align to TRBD1. V gave up 5 bases and J gave up 4 bases; unmatched junction bases: 7. Per germline, CDR1 PRHDT and CDR2 FYEKMQ (reference sequence). This CDR3 comprises 17 residues. CDR3 residues: CASSRTGGFEYNSPLHF. The DNA for the CDR3 is TGTGCCAGCAGCCGGACAGGGGGCTTCGAGTATAATTCACCCCTCCACTTT.

This chain connects TRBV11-3 to TRBJ1-1, with D tentatively TRBD1 (5 bases). Germline lookup yields CDR1 SGHNT and CDR2 YENEEA. The V gene lost 5 bases and the J gene lost 1 base, with 20 bases spanning the gap. This CDR3 comprises 17 residues. The CDR3, as DNA: TGTGCCAGCAGCCGGGGACTCAGGGACGCATCGAACACTGAAGCTTTCTTT. Encoded protein: CASSRGLRDASNTEAFF.

The rearrangement links TRBV11-2 to TRBJ1-2; TRBD1 matches at 9 bases. The CDR3 runs 15 residues. The junction had 1 base not matched to a gene; V was cut back by 1 base and J by 1 base. CDR1 SGHAT and CDR2 FQNNGV come from the germline V gene. The CDR3 bases are TGTGCCAGCAGCTTAGGACAGGGGGTTAACTATGGCTACACCTTC. The encoded protein is CASSLGQGVNYGYTF.

V usage is TRBV10-3 and J usage is TRBJ1-3, with no clear D. The CDR3 covers 13 residues. CDR1 is ENHRY, CDR2 SYGVKD, per germline. V lost 0 bases to trimming and J lost 8 bases, with 8 bases between them. CDR3 amino acids: CAISESAGYTIYF. Written as DNA, the CDR3 is TGTGCCATCAGTGAGTCGGCAGGATACACCATATATTTT.

On this clone itself: The sample holds other DNA sequences that translate to the same CDR3. As DNA, the CDR3 is TGTGCCAGCAGCGTAGAAGGACAAACTGGAAACACCATATATTTT. Its protein is CASSVEGQTGNTIYF. This chain uses TRBV9 with TRBJ1-3, with a weak D call TRBD1 (5 bases). From germline, CDR1 is SGDLS and CDR2 YYNGEE. The CDR3 is 15 amino acids. V shed 0 bases and J shed 2 bases, with 9 bases lying between them.

J is TRBJ2-1 and V is TRBV10-3, with TRBD2 matching over 11 bases. The V and J ends lost 6 bases and 6 bases, in that order; junction bases with no gene match: 1. The CDR3 length is 13 residues. Germline CDR1 ENHRY, CDR2 SYGVKD. The CDR3 loop is CAIRGTSGNEQFF. In DNA form, the CDR3 reads TGTGCCATCAGGGGGACTAGCGGCAATGAGCAGTTCTTC.

The CDR3 protein is CASQTGSRNEQYF. The CDR3 region has the DNA TGTGCCAGCCAGACAGGGTCGAGGAACGAGCAGTACTTC. This rearrangement joins TRBV12-3 or TRBV12-4 to TRBJ2-7, with 7 bases aligning to TRBD1. The CDR3 runs 13 residues. The V and J ends lost 8 bases and 5 bases, in that order; junction bases with no gene match: 9.

The chain has TRBV21-1 and TRBJ2-4; the DNA was not used to check the table's D call, TRBD2. TRBV21-1 is reported as a pseudogene. This CDR3 has 12 residues. This CDR3 reads CASRDCHYIQYF. The CDR3 region has the DNA TGTGCCAGCCGGGACTGCCATTACATTCAGTACTTC.

The J gene is TRBJ2-3, the V gene TRBV30; 7 bases map to TRBD1. V trimming: 0 bases; J trimming: 2 bases; junction bases outside the gene matches: 2. The CDR3 has 14 amino acids. Germline CDR1 reads GTSNPN; CDR2 reads SVGIG (reference sequence). Written as DNA, the CDR3 is TGTGCCTGGAGTGTAACAGGGGACACAGATACGCAGTATTTT. The encoded protein is CAWSVTGDTDTQYF.

The gene calls are TRBV5-8 and TRBJ2-1; tentatively, D is TRBD2 (6 bases). This CDR3 region has 16 residues. The germline V and J ends were trimmed by 2 bases and 0 bases, with 12 bases remaining between them. Germline CDR1 SGHTS, CDR2 YDEGEE. CDR3 in DNA: TGTGCCAGCAGCTTCGACGGGAGAGGCTCCTACAATGAGCAGTTCTTC. Translation: CASSFDGRGSYNEQFF.

The chain couples TRBV2 to TRBJ1-2, with TRBD1 matching over 7 bases. The CDR3 sequence is 12 residues long. V shed 6 bases, J shed 6 bases, and the junction held 4 bases outside the gene matches. Germline V gene sequence: CDR1 SNHLY, CDR2 FYNNEI. CDR3 nucleotides: TGTGCCAGCAGAATGACAGGGAATGGCTACACCTTC. It encodes CASRMTGNGYTF.

This rearrangement joins TRBV9 to TRBJ2-5; 16 nucleotides agree with TRBD2. J gave up 0 bases and V 3 bases, and 2 bases lay outside the gene matches. Germline CDR1 reads SGDLS; CDR2 reads YYNGEE. The CDR3 sequence is 17 residues long. This chain's CDR3 is CASSEGLAGGYQETQYF. As DNA, the CDR3 is TGTGCCAGCAGCGAGGGACTAGCGGGAGGGTACCAAGAGACCCAGTACTTC.

The chain couples TRBV7-2 to TRBJ2-3, with 13 nucleotides matching TRBD2. Germline CDR1 SGHTA, CDR2 FQGNSA. The V gene end was trimmed by 7 bases and the J gene end by 0 bases; junction bases not matched to a gene: 7. The CDR3 loop spans 17 amino acids. The CDR3 bases are TGTGCCAGCACTAGACTAGCGGGGGGAGCTAGCACAGATACGCAGTATTTT. As protein: CASTRLAGGASTDTQYF.

The chain joins TRBV27 to TRBJ2-1; 10 positions agree with TRBD2. Per the germline V gene, CDR1 is MNHEY and CDR2 is SMNVEV (reference sequence). Losses at the gene ends were 5 bases for V and 2 bases for J; bases not matched to a gene: 6. The CDR3 totals 16 residues. The DNA for the CDR3 is TGTGCCAGCAGTCCTAGCGGGAGTCGCGCCTACAATGAGCAGTTCTTC. Residues: CASSPSGSRAYNEQFF.

V gene TRBV14 combines with J gene TRBJ1-1; tentatively, D is TRBD1 (5 bases). The germline V gene encodes CDR1 SGHDN and CDR2 FVKESK. This CDR3 comprises 13 residues. V dropped 7 bases and J dropped 2 bases, with 11 bases sitting between them. CDR3 in DNA: TGTGCCAGCATGGGACTTCCTAACACTGAAGCTTTCTTT. Protein product: CASMGLPNTEAFF. Based on the CDR3 plus reference TRBV14 and TRBJ1-1, the full variable domain is EAGVTQFPSHSVIEKGQTVTLRCDPISGHDNLYWYRRVMGKEIKFLLHFVKESKQDESGMPNNRFLAERTGGTYSTLKVQPAELEDSGVYFCASMGLPNTEAFFGQGTRLTVV.

J is TRBJ1-2 and V is TRBV19, with a tentative D call TRBD1 (6 bases). Germline CDR1 reads LNHDA; CDR2 reads SQIVND (reference sequence). The CDR3 spans 14 residues. V lost 6 bases to trimming and J lost 8 bases, with 19 bases between them. The DNA for the CDR3 is TGTGCCAGTAGCATGGACAGCCTCCTTGGGGGCTACACCTTC. Translation gives CASSMDSLLGGYTF.

V gene TRBV12-5 combines with J gene TRBJ1-4; D not certain. This CDR3 has 15 amino acids. Germline V CDR1 and CDR2: LGHNT, FRNRAP. Between the trimmed V and J ends, which lost 0 bases and 10 bases, there was a span of 15 bases. Here the CDR3 reads CASGLVHGSRGKLFF. The CDR3 nucleotides read TGTGCTAGTGGTTTGGTACACGGCAGCCGAGGAAAACTGTTTTTT.